This T cell receptor (beta chain) was captured in a study of OX40 agonist ivuxolimab in advanced cancers. About the study: While on treatment, patients had intravenous ivuxolimab at 0.01 to 10 mg/kg every 2 weeks. Treatment received earlier with anti-PD-1, anti-PD-L1 or anti-CTLA-4 agents was allowed, and approximately 40% had some. The study's findings and limits: Mean expanded clone counts were higher in CD8+ than CD4+ T cells.

TCRdb's copy holds only in-frame clones and misses some; the assay was immunoSEQ multiplex PCR. The profile shows some 84,000 clones, approximately 89% of them singletons. In its sample, this clone was seen once. Its antigen is unknown. V shed 0 bases and J shed 4 bases, with 13 bases lying between them. The CDR3 is 15 amino acids. CDR1 is SGHDT and CDR2 is YYEEEE in the germline V gene. The chain links TRBV5-6 to TRBJ1-2, with TRBD1 as a possible D gene (6 bases). Specimen: CD4+ or CD8+ T cells sorted from blood, collected in a trial of the OX40 agonist ivuxolimab. The clonotype comes from an adult with an advanced solid tumor such as melanoma, head and neck, liver or kidney cancer. The CDR3 DNA is TGTGCCAGCAGCTTGGCGGGGGCGCAAAGCTATGGCTACACCTTC. This codes for CASSLAGAQSYGYTF.